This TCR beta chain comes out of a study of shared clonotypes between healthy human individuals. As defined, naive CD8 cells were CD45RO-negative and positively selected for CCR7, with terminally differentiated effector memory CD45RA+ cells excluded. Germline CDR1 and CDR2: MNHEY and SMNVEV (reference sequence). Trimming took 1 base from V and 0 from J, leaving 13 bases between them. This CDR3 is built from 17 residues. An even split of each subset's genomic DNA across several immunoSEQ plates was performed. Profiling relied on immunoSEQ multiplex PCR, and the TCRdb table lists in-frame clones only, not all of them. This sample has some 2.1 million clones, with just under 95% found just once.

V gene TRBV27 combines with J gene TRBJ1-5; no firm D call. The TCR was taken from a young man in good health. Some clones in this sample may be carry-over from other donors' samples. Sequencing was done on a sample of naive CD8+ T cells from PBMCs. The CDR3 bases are TGTGCCAGCAGTTTATTTGGGAACAGCCATAGCAATCAGCCCCAGCATTTT. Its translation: CASSLFGNSHSNQPQHF.